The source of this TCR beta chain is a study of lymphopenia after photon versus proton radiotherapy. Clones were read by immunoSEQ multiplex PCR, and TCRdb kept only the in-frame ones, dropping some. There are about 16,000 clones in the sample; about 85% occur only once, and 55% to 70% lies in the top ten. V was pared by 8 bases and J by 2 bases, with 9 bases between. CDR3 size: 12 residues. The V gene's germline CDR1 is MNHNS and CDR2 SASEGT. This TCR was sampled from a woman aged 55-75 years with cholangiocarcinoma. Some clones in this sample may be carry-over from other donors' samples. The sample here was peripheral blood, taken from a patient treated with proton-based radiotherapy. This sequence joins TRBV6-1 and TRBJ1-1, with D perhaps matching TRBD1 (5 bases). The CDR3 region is CASQRGNTEAFF. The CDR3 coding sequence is TGTGCCAGCCAACGGGGCAACACTGAAGCTTTCTTT.